One and the same sample provided the 14 T cell receptor beta chains below, sequenced in a study of molecular identifiers for immune sequencing clone quantification. Using its own MiXCR run on the PCR reads, TCRdb lists one record per CDR3 protein. Here the sample spans more than 300,000 distinct CDR3 sequences, about a fifth being singletons. Sequencing was performed on naive CD8+ T cells from blood, with Jurkat cell RNA spiked in. As for subset: FACS-sorted CD8+CD4-CCR7+CD45RA+ naive T cells. The receptors shown here come from a human donor in good health. Some libraries in this study had Jurkat cell RNA spiked in.

For this clonotype: This may come from a read error, since a much larger clone is one base off. The V call is TRBV28, the J call TRBJ2-1; 8 nucleotides match TRBD2. V gave up 11 bases and J gave up 6 bases; unmatched junction bases: 12. This CDR3 has 14 residues. The germline gives CDR1 MDHEN, CDR2 SYDVKM. The CDR3 region is CAGSTGGGFNEQFF. The CDR3 coding sequence is TGTGCCGGGAGTACCGGGGGGGGCTTCAATGAGCAGTTCTTC.

At least ten counts were recorded for this clonotype. The gene calls are TRBV2 and TRBJ2-3, with 7 nucleotides matching TRBD2. Trimming cost V 2 bases and J 0 bases; bases outside gene matches: 5. CDR3 size: 16 residues. CDR1 is SNHLY and CDR2 is FYNNEI in the germline V gene. CDR3 nucleotides: TGTGCCAGCAGTGAAAGGGCTAGCGGTAGCACAGATACGCAGTATTTT. The encoded protein is CASSERASGSTDTQYF.

This clonotype came up a few times. This chain links TRBV6-1 with TRBJ2-7; D gene ambiguous. The CDR3 runs to 14 residues. Germline values: CDR1 MNHNS, CDR2 SASEGT. V lost 6 bases and J 3 bases, leaving 15 bases between the germline ends. CDR3 nucleotides: TGTGCCAGCAGCGCACAGCAGAGATACTACGAGCAGTACTTC. This sequence encodes CASSAQQRYYEQYF.

This clonotype was recorded many times. This chain links TRBV18 with TRBJ2-2, with D perhaps being TRBD1 or TRBD2 (5 bases each). The CDR3 has 15 residues. The V gene's germline CDR1 is KGHSH and CDR2 LQKENI. V shed 5 bases and J shed 1 base, with 11 bases lying between them. CDR3 DNA: TGTGCCAGCTCATTTGAGGGGATGAACACCGGGGAGCTGTTTTTT. It translates to CASSFEGMNTGELFF. The full variable domain, completed using reference TRBV18 and TRBJ2-2, is NAGVMQNPRHLVRRRGQEARLRCSPMKGHSHVYWYRQLPEEGLKFMVYLQKENIIDESGMPKERFSAEFPKEGPSILRIQQVVRGDSAAYFCASSFEGMNTGELFFGEGSRLTVL.

There are many counts of this clonotype. V is TRBV29-1 and J is TRBJ2-7; perhaps TRBD2 as D (7 bases). Trimming stripped 5 bases from V and 6 bases from J, with 17 bases between. CDR1 and CDR2 from the germline V gene are SQVTM and ANQGSEA. CDR3 size: 13 residues. The CDR3 spells CSVSRGPSAEQYF. The CDR3, as DNA: TGCAGCGTTTCGCGGGGGCCTTCGGCCGAGCAGTACTTC.

This clonotype was observed at least ten times. This chain connects TRBV3-1 to TRBJ2-2, with D unclear. This CDR3 region has 14 residues. Per the germline V gene, CDR1 is LGHDT and CDR2 is YNNKEL (reference sequence). V was trimmed by 0 bases and J by 10 bases, leaving 12 bases between them. The CDR3 bases are TGTGCCAGCAGCCAAGAGTCCAGATCTCCGGAGCTGTTTTTT. Encoded protein: CASSQESRSPELFF.

This clonotype was detected ten times or more. The chain combines TRBV2 with TRBJ2-3, with TRBD2 as a possible D gene (6 bases). From germline, CDR1 is SNHLY and CDR2 FYNNEI. The CDR3 runs to 14 residues. The CDR3 is CALGGDPWPDTQYF. The CDR3 DNA reads TGTGCTCTCGGCGGGGACCCATGGCCAGATACGCAGTATTTT. Full variable domain (remainder filled in from reference TRBV2 and TRBJ2-3): EPEVTQTPSHQVTQMGQEVILRCVPISNHLYFYWYRQILGQKVEFLVSFYNNEISEKSEIFDDQFSVERPDGSNFTLKIRSTKLEDSAMYFCALGGDPWPDTQYFGPGTRLTVL.

This clonotype was detected ten times or more. The chain links TRBV4-1 to TRBJ2-2; D assignment may be TRBD1 or TRBD2 (5 bases each). Germline V gene data show CDR1 as MGHRA and CDR2 as YSYEKL. This CDR3 is 15 amino acids long. Trimming left V 0 bases short and J 7 bases short, with 12 bases between. The CDR3 DNA is TGCGCCAGCAGCCAAGAATGGGGGTTCGTCGGGGAGCTGTTTTTT. It specifies CASSQEWGFVGELFF.

This chain links TRBV11-2 with TRBJ2-1; 12 bases are a match to TRBD2. This CDR3 is 15 amino acids long. V dropped 5 bases and J dropped 8; count of bases not matched to a gene: 7. Germline values: CDR1 SGHAT, CDR2 FQNNGV. The CDR3 here is CASSPRLAGADEQFF. The CDR3, as DNA: TGTGCCAGCAGCCCCCGACTAGCGGGAGCCGATGAGCAGTTCTTC.

This clonotype was observed many times. The V gene is TRBV28, the J gene TRBJ2-1; D ambiguous. The CDR3 has 12 residues. In germline, CDR1 is MDHEN, CDR2 SYDVKM. Trimming shortened V by 1 base and J by 8 bases, and 6 bases separated the two germline ends. CDR3 region: CASSLFGDEQFF. The DNA for the CDR3 is TGTGCCAGCAGTTTATTTGGGGATGAGCAGTTCTTC.

This clonotype was seen only once. The final CDR3 position lacks the conserved phenylalanine or tryptophan, pointing to a likely read error. This chain links TRBV13 with TRBJ1-1; tentatively, D is TRBD1 (6 bases). This CDR3 has 18 residues. V was clipped by 5 bases and J by 0 bases, with 22 bases between them. The germline V gene has CDR1 PRHDT and CDR2 FYEKMQ (reference sequence). As DNA, the CDR3 is TGTGCCAGCAGCCAAGGGGGGGCCCCGGGAGTTTTGAACACTGAAGCTTTCCTT. Residues: CASSQGGAPGVLNTEAFL.

This clonotype was observed many times. The CDR3 is CASSQGQTNTEAFF. DNA of the CDR3: TGCGCCAGCAGCCAAGGCCAGACGAACACTGAAGCTTTCTTT. The chain uses TRBV4-3 and TRBJ1-1; no firm D call. Trimming left V 1 base short and J 1 base short, with 7 bases between. CDR3 length: 14 residues. Per germline, CDR1 LGHNA and CDR2 YSLEER.

This chain links TRBV7-9 with TRBJ2-3; a weak D match, TRBD1 (5 bases). This CDR3 comprises 18 residues. The V and J ends lost 3 bases and 2 bases respectively, with 21 bases between them. Per germline, CDR1 SEHNR and CDR2 FQNEAQ (reference sequence). The DNA of the CDR3 is TGTGCCAGCAGCTTGCTCCCAGGGTTCCGTATAAACACAGATACGCAGTATTTT. As protein: CASSLLPGFRINTDTQYF.

This clonotype was counted a few times. Germline is not matched at one junction end, which may reflect a read error. This rearrangement joins TRBV6-2 or TRBV6-3 to TRBJ2-1; 7 bases are a match to TRBD1. CDR1 and CDR2 (germline): MNHEY, SVGEGT. The CDR3 has 15 residues. For the CDR3, the DNA is TGTGCCGGCAGAGACAGGGAGAGCTCCTACAATGAGCAGTTCTTC. This codes for CAGRDRESSYNEQFF.